This T cell receptor (beta chain) is drawn from a study of PD-L1 blockade in urothelial cancer. Study at large: Each patient had 0 to 3 earlier chemotherapy regimens. Once treatment had started, blood was analyzed at 3 weeks (second dose) and again at 6 weeks. Regarding the study as a whole: Lower pretreatment blood TCR clonality, under the median, predicted better survival, researchers reported. Patients with durable benefit had greater blood expansion of tumor-associated TCR clones 3 weeks into treatment.

The sample's time point: pretreatment peripheral blood. Notes on this clone: The antigen is not known.

Profiled with immunoSEQ multiplex PCR; TCRdb holds only in-frame clones, not every one. This table holds more than 75,000 clones, roughly 89% found once. This CDR3 has 12 amino acids. V lost 2 bases and J 5 bases, leaving 4 bases between the germline ends. Per the germline V gene, CDR1 is ENHRY and CDR2 is SYGVKD. The receptor comes from a man aged 60-69 years with urothelial cancer. Sequencing used PBMCs, obtained around atezolizumab (anti-PD-L1) treatment. The chain couples TRBV10-3 to TRBJ2-4; D gene ambiguous. CDR3 region: CAISEKQNIQYF. DNA of the CDR3: TGTGCCATCAGTGAGAAGCAAAACATTCAGTACTTC.